Reported below is one T cell receptor (beta chain). Its cognate antigen has yet to be identified. Per-base quality was not reported, and no clone a single base away is much larger than it. The sample comes from a study of T-cell reconstitution after alpha-beta-depleted transplantation in children (dated by TCRdb to between 2015 and 2016). At the level of the whole study: The study quantitatively tracked T-cell immune reconstitution after TCRalphabeta/CD19-depleted allogeneic hematopoietic cell transplantation in children using TCR repertoire profiling.

This specimen's treatment or condition label, interpreted: allogeneic hematopoietic cell transplantation with graft depleted of TCRalphabeta T cells and CD19 B cells. The transplant recipients were children given TCRalphabeta/CD19-depleted allogeneic hematopoietic cell grafts. Results and caveats for the whole study, not just this receptor: In some patients, the high TCRbeta diversity seen at day 60 was put down to recipient T cells and intrathymic progenitors that had survived conditioning. About two months after transplant, the apparently early recovery of alphabetaT-cell counts reportedly depended on just several hundred clones that had expanded rapidly and came from non-depleted graft cells. Over subsequent months, a decline in hyperexpanded clone frequencies was noted, and after one year, T-cell counts and TCRbeta diversity were mostly ascribed to newly produced T cells.

Cut back by 6 bases and 7 bases, the V and J ends lie 16 bases apart. The CDR3 sequence holds 14 residues, the cysteine and phenylalanine included. Only CDR3 DNA is held: 42 bases, read in frame from base 1. The germline V gene gives CDR1 as ENHRY and CDR2 as SYGVKD. Libraries were prepared through PCR. For sequencing, an Illumina HiSeq 2500 was employed. To normalize quantification of the TCRbeta repertoire, the TCR libraries were built with molecular barcoding that relied on unique molecular identifiers. TCRdb passed the public sequencing reads through fastp at Q25 and MiXCR, retaining productive beta sequences. CDR3 protein duplicates are merged, each entry listing the most common genes and DNA. This sample gives about 980,000 distinct CDR3 sequences in total; around 30% of them show up just once. The ten largest account for over 25% of the sample.

Recombination joined TRBV10-3 with TRBJ2-1; the D gene identity is not certain. This clonotype originated in a boy younger than two who had a stem cell transplant for SCID, so the T cells may come from the graft donor. Specimen: PBMCs, mostly from graft donor cells, collected 360 days after TCRalphabeta/CD19-depleted stem cell transplant. CDR3 reads: CAIRPLIEMNEQFF. The DNA sequence reads TGTGCCATCAGGCCCCTCATAGAGATGAATGAGCAGTTCTTC.